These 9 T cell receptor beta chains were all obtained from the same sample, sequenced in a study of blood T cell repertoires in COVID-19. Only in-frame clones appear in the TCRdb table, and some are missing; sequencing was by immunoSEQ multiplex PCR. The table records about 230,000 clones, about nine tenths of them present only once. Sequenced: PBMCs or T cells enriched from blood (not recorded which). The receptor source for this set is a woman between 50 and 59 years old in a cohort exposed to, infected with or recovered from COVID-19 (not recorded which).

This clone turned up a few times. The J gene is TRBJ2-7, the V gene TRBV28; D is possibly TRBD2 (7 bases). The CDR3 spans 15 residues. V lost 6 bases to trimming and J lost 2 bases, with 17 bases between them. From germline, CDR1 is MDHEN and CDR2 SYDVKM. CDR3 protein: CASSLGGGPTYEQYF. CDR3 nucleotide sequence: TGTGCCAGCAGCCTAGGGGGGGGACCAACCTACGAGCAGTACTTC.

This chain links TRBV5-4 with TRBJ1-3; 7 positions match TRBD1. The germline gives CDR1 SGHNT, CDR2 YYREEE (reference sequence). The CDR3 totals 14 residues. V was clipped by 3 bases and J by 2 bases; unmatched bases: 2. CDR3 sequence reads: CASSSGQAGNTIYF. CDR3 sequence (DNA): TGTGCCAGCAGCTCCGGACAGGCTGGAAACACCATATATTTT.

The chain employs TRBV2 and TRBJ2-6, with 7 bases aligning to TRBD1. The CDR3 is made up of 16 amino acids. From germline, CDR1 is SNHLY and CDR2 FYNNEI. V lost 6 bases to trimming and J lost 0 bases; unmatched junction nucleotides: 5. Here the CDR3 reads CASSGQVVSGANVLTF. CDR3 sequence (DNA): TGTGCCAGCAGCGGACAGGTGGTCTCTGGGGCCAACGTCCTGACTTTC.

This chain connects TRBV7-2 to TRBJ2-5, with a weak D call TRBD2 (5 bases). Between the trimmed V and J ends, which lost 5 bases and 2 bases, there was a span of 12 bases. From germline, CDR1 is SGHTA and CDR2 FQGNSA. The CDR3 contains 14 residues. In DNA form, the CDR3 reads TGTGCCAGCAGCCCGAGGACTCATCAAGAGACCCAGTACTTC. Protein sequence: CASSPRTHQETQYF.

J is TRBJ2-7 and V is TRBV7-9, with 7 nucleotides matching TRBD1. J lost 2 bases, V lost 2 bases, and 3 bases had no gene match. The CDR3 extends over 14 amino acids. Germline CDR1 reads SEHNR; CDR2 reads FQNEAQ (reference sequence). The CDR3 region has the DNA TGTGCCAGCAGCTTACCGGGACAGCCCTACGAGCAGTACTTC. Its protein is CASSLPGQPYEQYF.

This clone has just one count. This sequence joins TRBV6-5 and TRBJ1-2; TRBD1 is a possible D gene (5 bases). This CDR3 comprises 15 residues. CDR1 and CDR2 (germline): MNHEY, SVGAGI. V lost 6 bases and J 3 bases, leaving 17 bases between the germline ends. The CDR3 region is CASRGYDSPYYGYTF. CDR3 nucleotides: TGTGCCAGCAGGGGATACGACAGCCCCTACTATGGCTACACCTTC.

The CDR3 DNA reads TGTGCCAGCAGCCAAGGTTCGAATCTAGGCTATGGCTACACCTTC. Amino acid sequence: CASSQGSNLGYGYTF. The V gene is TRBV3-1 (or the pseudogene TRBV3-2), the J gene TRBJ1-2; D is ambiguous. V was pared by 1 base and J by 4 bases, with 13 bases between. The CDR3 consists of 15 residues. Germline CDR1 reads LGHDT; CDR2 reads YNNKEL (reference sequence).

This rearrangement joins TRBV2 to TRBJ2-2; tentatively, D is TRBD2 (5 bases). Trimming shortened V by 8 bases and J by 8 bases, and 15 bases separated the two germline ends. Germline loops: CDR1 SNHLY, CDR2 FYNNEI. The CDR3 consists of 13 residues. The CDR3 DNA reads TGTGCCAGCCGGACGCAAACTAGGGGGGAGCTGTTTTTT. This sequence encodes CASRTQTRGELFF.

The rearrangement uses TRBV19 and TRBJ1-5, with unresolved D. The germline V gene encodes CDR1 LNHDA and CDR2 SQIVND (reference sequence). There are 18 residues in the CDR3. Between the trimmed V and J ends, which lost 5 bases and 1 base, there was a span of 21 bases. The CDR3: CASSPTRWYRESNQPQHF. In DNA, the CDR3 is TGTGCCAGTAGTCCTACTCGGTGGTATCGGGAGAGCAATCAGCCCCAGCATTTT.